What follows are 5 T cell receptor beta chains derived from one specimen sequenced in a study of blood T cell repertoires in COVID-19. Libraries were prepared by immunoSEQ multiplex PCR; TCRdb keeps only in-frame clonotypes and omits some of them. This sample has fewer than 200,000 clones, with around 80% found just once. Sequencing was performed on peripheral blood. These receptors all stem from a woman aged 70-85 years who had recovered from COVID-19.

This clone was seen just once. CDR3 residues: CASSPQADTQYF. CDR3 sequence (DNA): TGTGCCAGCAGCCCCCAGGCAGATACGCAGTATTTT. The chain combines TRBV7-9 with TRBJ2-3; no firm D call. The germline V and J ends were trimmed by 5 bases and 4 bases, with 7 bases remaining between them. The germline V gene has CDR1 SEHNR and CDR2 FQNEAQ (reference sequence). The CDR3 is made up of 12 amino acids.

This chain uses TRBV27 with TRBJ2-1; 9 bases line up with TRBD1. CDR1 and CDR2 (germline): MNHEY, SMNVEV (reference sequence). CDR3 length: 16 amino acids. Trimming took 2 bases from V and 7 from J; bases not matched to a gene: 9. As DNA, the CDR3 is TGTGCCAGCAGTTTAGCCCCAGGGACAGGGAGGAATGAGCAGTTCTTC. This gives the protein CASSLAPGTGRNEQFF.

This clone was seen only a few times. J is TRBJ1-1 and V is TRBV6-5; 8 bases fit TRBD1. Germline CDR1 MNHEY, CDR2 SVGAGI. V trimming: 7 bases; J trimming: 1 base; junction bases outside the gene matches: 5. The CDR3 sequence is 14 residues long. CDR3 amino acids: CASTRGTGNTEAFF. In DNA, the CDR3 is TGTGCCAGCACCAGAGGGACAGGGAACACTGAAGCTTTCTTT.

The rearrangement uses TRBV5-1 and TRBJ2-1; maybe TRBD2 (5 bases). This CDR3 has 13 residues. Looked up from germline, CDR1 is SGHRS and CDR2 is YFSETQ. Trimming removed 4 bases from V and 5 bases from J, with 10 bases in between. CDR3 nucleotides: TGCGCCAGCAGCCTGAGGGCCGACAATGAGCAGTTCTTC. Translation gives CASSLRADNEQFF.

The genes are TRBV29-1 and TRBJ2-5, with D tentatively TRBD1 (6 bases). Germline lookup yields CDR1 SQVTM and CDR2 ANQGSEA. Between the trimmed V and J ends, which lost 4 bases and 7 bases, there was a span of 19 bases. This CDR3 has 14 amino acids. CDR3 in amino acids: CSVAQSGGGGTQYF. CDR3 nucleotides: TGCAGCGTTGCCCAGAGTGGGGGCGGCGGGACCCAGTACTTC. The variable domain in full, with the rest retrieved from reference TRBV29-1 and TRBJ2-5, is SAVISQKPSRDICQRGTSLTIQCQVDSQVTMMFWYRQQPGQSLTLIATANQGSEATYESGFVIDKFPISRPNLTFSTLTVSNMSPEDSSIYLCSVAQSGGGGTQYFGPGTRLLVL.